This T cell receptor (beta chain) was captured by sequencing in a study of graft-versus-host responses after intestinal transplantation. As to this clone: Its target is not known.

Profiled with immunoSEQ multiplex PCR; TCRdb holds only in-frame clones, not every one. In the table there are tens of thousands of clones, 85% to 95% of which are singletons. The sequence derives from a human donor who received an intestinal transplant. The source material was unstimulated CD8+ T cells sorted from spleen or lymph node cells, sampled before intestinal transplant.

The CDR3 nucleotides are TGTGCCAGCTTTCCTAGCCCGAACACCGGGGAGCTGTTTTTT. It is translated as CASFPSPNTGELFF. The V gene is TRBV7-9, the J gene TRBJ2-2, with a possible D match to TRBD2 (5 bases). The CDR3 loop spans 14 amino acids. V lost 8 bases and J 0 bases, leaving 10 bases between the germline ends. The germline V gene encodes CDR1 SEHNR and CDR2 FQNEAQ (reference sequence).